This T cell receptor (beta chain) was documented in a study of shared clonotypes between healthy human individuals. Germline CDR1 and CDR2: MGHDK and SYGVNS. V lost 6 bases and J 0 bases, leaving 8 bases between the germline ends. This CDR3 region has 14 residues. This clone was picked up a small number of times. Its antigen remains unidentified. The study, taken as a whole, reports: Across subsets, estimated richness was generally greater for naive than for memory populations. Among donors, sharing of clonotypes was expected to be affected by sequencing depth. Non-shared clonotypes had lower generation probabilities than clonotypes shared by all four sorted-subset donors.

Naive-designated CD8 cells lacked CD45RO, were positively enriched for CCR7, and omitted terminally differentiated effector memory CD45RA+ cells. In replicate PCRs of sorted subsets, around 200 ng DNA, some 28,000 T cell genomes, was used. TCRdb keeps only in-frame clones here, not all; method: immunoSEQ multiplex PCR. The repertoire holds approximately 1.9 million clones, with about 94% as singletons. Material for sequencing was naive CD8+ T cells from PBMCs. The V call is TRBV25-1, the J call TRBJ2-2, with no clear D. The TCR originated in a man younger than 35 in good health. Some clones in this sample may be carry-over from other donors' samples. The CDR3 loop is CASSVGTNTGELFF. The CDR3 bases are TGTGCCAGCAGCGTGGGGACGAACACCGGGGAGCTGTTTTTT.